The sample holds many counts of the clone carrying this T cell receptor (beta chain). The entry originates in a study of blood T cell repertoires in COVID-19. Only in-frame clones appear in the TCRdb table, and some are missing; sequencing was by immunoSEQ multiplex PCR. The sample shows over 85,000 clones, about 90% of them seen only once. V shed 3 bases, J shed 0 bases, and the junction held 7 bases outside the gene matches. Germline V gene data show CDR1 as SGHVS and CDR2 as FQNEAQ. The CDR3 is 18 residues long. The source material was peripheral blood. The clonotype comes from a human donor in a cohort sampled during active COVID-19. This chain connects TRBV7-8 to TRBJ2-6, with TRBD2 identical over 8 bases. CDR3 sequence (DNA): TGTGCCAGCAGCTTCCCGGGACTAGACTTCTCTGGGGCCAACGTCCTGACTTTC. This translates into CASSFPGLDFSGANVLTF.